Each of the 27 T cell receptor beta chains below was sequenced from the same sample in a study of T cell responses to AZD1222 COVID-19 vaccine. Clones were read by immunoSEQ multiplex PCR, and TCRdb kept only the in-frame ones, dropping some. Of approximately 90,000 clones listed, about 88% are singletons. This sample comprised peripheral blood, obtained 28 days after the second AZD1222 dose. These receptors were obtained from an adult who received the AZD1222 COVID-19 vaccine.

This rearrangement joins TRBV2 to TRBJ1-1; D unclear. This CDR3 is 15 amino acids long. CDR1 and CDR2 (germline): SNHLY, FYNNEI. V lost 2 bases and J 1 base, leaving 11 bases between the germline ends. The DNA for the CDR3 is TGTGCCAGCAGTGAAAATCCCTTCCCGAACACTGAAGCTTTCTTT. It encodes CASSENPFPNTEAFF.

V gene TRBV12-3 or TRBV12-4 combines with J gene TRBJ1-1; no clear D. The CDR3 has 12 residues. V lost 3 bases, J lost 2 bases, and 4 bases lay in between. CDR3 region: CASSLVNTEAFF. In nucleotides, the CDR3 is TGTGCCAGCAGTTTGGTCAACACTGAAGCTTTCTTT.

CDR3 loop: CASSPIPDGGLNTEAFF. CDR3 sequence (DNA): TGTGCCAGCAGCCCAATTCCGGACGGGGGACTGAACACTGAAGCTTTCTTT. The J gene is TRBJ1-1, the V gene TRBV5-5; D is perhaps TRBD1 (5 bases). CDR1 is SGHKS and CDR2 is YYEKEE in the germline V gene (reference sequence). V lost 4 bases and J 0 bases, leaving 19 bases between the germline ends. This CDR3 region has 17 residues. The full variable domain, its missing parts supplied by reference TRBV5-5 and TRBJ1-1, is DAGVTQSPTHLIKTRGQQVTLRCSPISGHKSVSWYQQVLGQGPQFIFQYYEKEERGRGNFPDRFSARQFPNYSSELNVNALLLGDSALYLCASSPIPDGGLNTEAFFGQGTRLTVV.

The chain carries TRBV5-1 and TRBJ1-1; 7 bases agree with TRBD1. Germline trimming cut 4 bases from V and 0 bases from J; bases unmatched to any gene: 9. CDR3 length: 16 residues. In germline, CDR1 is SGHRS, CDR2 YFSETQ. Written as DNA, the CDR3 is TGCGCCAGCAGCGTGACAGGGTGGGGAATGAACACTGAAGCTTTCTTT. It codes for CASSVTGWGMNTEAFF.

This sequence joins TRBV5-1 and TRBJ1-5; D possibly corresponds to TRBD1 (6 bases). CDR3 length: 14 amino acids. V was shortened by 3 bases and J by 3 bases, with 10 bases between the two germline ends. Germline V gene lookup returns CDR1 SGHRS and CDR2 YFSETQ. Written as DNA, the CDR3 is TGCGCCAGCAGCTCAGGACAGTTCAATCAGCCCCAGCATTTT. This encodes CASSSGQFNQPQHF.

V usage is TRBV3-1 (or the pseudogene TRBV3-2) and J usage is TRBJ1-1; a weak D match, TRBD1 (6 bases). The germline V gene encodes CDR1 LGHDT and CDR2 YNNKEL (reference sequence). V was pared by 8 bases and J by 1 base, with 14 bases between. The CDR3 contains 14 residues. The CDR3 region has the DNA TGTGCCAGCTGCACAGGGTGGGGGAACACTGAAGCTTTCTTT. It encodes CASCTGWGNTEAFF.

This clone was counted once. This chain uses TRBV29-1 with TRBJ2-2; 11 positions match TRBD2. Looked up from germline, CDR1 is SQVTM and CDR2 is ANQGSEA. The CDR3 is 15 residues long. V dropped 6 bases and J dropped 5; count of bases not matched to a gene: 8. The CDR3 loop is CSVTEPSGGTGELFF. In DNA, the CDR3 is TGCAGCGTCACAGAACCTAGCGGGGGGACCGGGGAGCTGTTTTTT.

The chain couples TRBV5-8 to TRBJ1-5; 8 nucleotides agree with TRBD1. The CDR3 covers 14 residues. The junction had 2 bases not matched to a gene; V was cut back by 0 bases and J by 6 bases. The germline V gene has CDR1 SGHTS and CDR2 YDEGEE. CDR3 DNA sequence: TGTGCCAGCAGCTTGGAACAGGGGGTTCAGCCCCAGCATTTT. This codes for CASSLEQGVQPQHF.

This sequence joins TRBV19 and TRBJ2-7, with 10 bases identical to TRBD1. CDR3 size: 15 residues. The ends lost 3 bases at V and 6 bases at J; junction bases unmatched: 8. Germline CDR1 and CDR2: LNHDA and SQIVND (reference sequence). The CDR3 loop reads CASSMKETGGGEQYF. Written as DNA, the CDR3 is TGTGCCAGTAGTATGAAAGAGACAGGGGGCGGCGAGCAGTACTTC.

The chain has TRBV6-2 or TRBV6-3 and TRBJ2-7, with 11 nucleotides matching TRBD2. The ends lost 4 bases at V and 6 bases at J; junction bases unmatched: 8. Germline loops: CDR1 MNHEY, CDR2 SVGEGT. The CDR3 has 15 amino acids. The CDR3 here is CASSSSTSGGREQYF. The CDR3, as DNA: TGTGCCAGCAGTTCCAGTACTAGCGGGGGTCGCGAGCAGTACTTC.

The chain links TRBV30 to TRBJ1-1; D remains ambiguous. V was cut by 2 bases and J by 1 base, with 5 bases left in between. This CDR3 is built from 12 residues. Germline loops: CDR1 GTSNPN, CDR2 SVGIG (reference sequence). CDR3 sequence (DNA): TGTGCCTGGAGTAATTCGAACACTGAAGCTTTCTTT. Its protein product is CAWSNSNTEAFF.

The gene calls are TRBV27 and TRBJ1-2; D call uncertain. CDR3 length equals 16 residues. Trimming shortened V by 3 bases and J by 0 bases, and 14 bases separated the two germline ends. Germline values: CDR1 MNHEY, CDR2 SMNVEV (reference sequence). The CDR3 DNA sequence: TGTGCCAGCAGTTTTAGTTTGGGGAATACTAACTATGGCTACACCTTC. This codes for CASSFSLGNTNYGYTF.

This clone showed up just once. The chain uses TRBV6-6 and TRBJ2-1, with 14 bases identical to TRBD2. V was pared by 5 bases and J by 8 bases, with 11 bases of the junction left unmatched. Germline CDR1 and CDR2: MNHNY and SVGAGI (reference sequence). The CDR3 contains 17 residues. The CDR3 DNA reads TGTGCCAGCAGTCAACTTCCGGGACTAGCGGGGGTGGATGAGCAGTTCTTC. It translates to CASSQLPGLAGVDEQFF.

The rearrangement joins TRBV11-2 to TRBJ1-2; D gene uncertain. The CDR3 consists of 16 residues. Germline values: CDR1 SGHAT, CDR2 FQNNGV. V lost 1 base and J lost 7, with 19 bases in between. The CDR3 bases are TGTGCCAGCAGCTTAGTACGGTTTCGGCCGACTAGTGGCTACACCTTC. Translating gives CASSLVRFRPTSGYTF.

The chain uses TRBV5-1 and TRBJ1-2; no clear D gene. Germline CDR1 is SGHRS and CDR2 is YFSETQ. CDR3 length: 14 amino acids. V shed 0 bases and J shed 0 bases, with 6 bases lying between them. CDR3 in DNA: TGCGCCAGCAGCTTGGACGGTGCTAACTATGGCTACACCTTC. This translates into CASSLDGANYGYTF.

The chain combines TRBV5-1 with TRBJ1-5, with a tentative D call TRBD1 (5 bases). The germline V and J ends were trimmed by 3 bases and 3 bases, with 13 bases remaining between them. This CDR3 region has 15 residues. Germline V gene lookup returns CDR1 SGHRS and CDR2 YFSETQ. The CDR3 bases are TGCGCCAGCAGCTCTTCGGGACGGGACAATCAGCCCCAGCATTTT. Translated: CASSSSGRDNQPQHF.

In regard to this clone: Other DNA sequences within the sample encode an identical CDR3. This sequence joins TRBV5-1 and TRBJ2-2; 9 positions agree with TRBD1. The CDR3 has 16 amino acids. With 4 bases clipped from V and 1 base from J, the junction kept 5 bases outside the gene matches. CDR1 is SGHRS and CDR2 is YFSETQ in the germline V gene. CDR3 nucleotide sequence: TGCGCCAGCAGCCCGCCGGGACAGGGGAACACCGGGGAGCTGTTTTTT. The encoded protein is CASSPPGQGNTGELFF.

The rearrangement joins TRBV7-9 to TRBJ1-2; no firm D call. The CDR3 has 11 amino acids. Germline V gene data show CDR1 as SEHNR and CDR2 as FQNEAQ (reference sequence). V was shortened by 7 bases and J by 6 bases, with 9 bases between the two germline ends. The CDR3 DNA reads as TGTGCCAGCAAGGTTAGGAATGGCTACACCTTC. Residues: CASKVRNGYTF.

The chain combines TRBV24-1 with TRBJ1-1, with 7 bases identical to TRBD1. The trim removed 4 bases at V and 3 bases at J, leaving 4 bases unmatched. The CDR3 loop spans 14 amino acids. Germline CDR1 and CDR2: KGHDR and SFDVKD. CDR3 coding DNA: TGTGCCACCAGTGAAGGACAGGCTTACACTGAAGCTTTCTTT. Its protein product is CATSEGQAYTEAFF.

A word on this clone: The junction does not match germline at one end; this may be a read error. The chain is built from TRBV30 and TRBJ1-2; no clear D. The germline gives CDR1 GTSNPN, CDR2 SVGIG (reference sequence). The CDR3 extends over 11 amino acids. CDR3 residues: CAWSVPGRAAF. CDR3 nucleotide sequence: TGTGCCTGGAGTGTACCGGGTCGCGCGGCCTTC.

The chain uses TRBV3-1 (or the pseudogene TRBV3-2) and TRBJ1-1; no reliable D call. The CDR3 spans 14 residues. V shed 1 base and J shed 1 base, with 7 bases lying between them. Per germline, CDR1 LGHDT and CDR2 YNNKEL (reference sequence). The CDR3, as DNA: TGTGCCAGCAGCCAAGCACAGCCGAACACTGAAGCTTTCTTT. Encoded protein: CASSQAQPNTEAFF.

V and J are TRBV5-1 and TRBJ1-6; D gene ambiguous. Deletions cut 4 bases from V and 9 bases from J, with 11 bases between. This CDR3 comprises 13 residues. CDR1 SGHRS and CDR2 YFSETQ come from the germline V gene. The CDR3 reads CASSPGGSSPLHF. CDR3 nucleotide sequence: TGCGCCAGCAGCCCGGGCGGCAGTTCACCCCTCCACTTT.

Turning to this clone: The identical CDR3 is also encoded by other nucleotide sequences in the sample. The genes are TRBV12-5 and TRBJ1-1; 8 bases align to TRBD1. The CDR3 extends over 15 amino acids. The germline gives CDR1 LGHNT, CDR2 FRNRAP. The ends lost 2 bases at V and 5 bases at J; junction bases unmatched: 7. The CDR3 reads CASGLNTGGKTEAFF. In DNA form, the CDR3 reads TGTGCTAGTGGTTTGAATACAGGGGGGAAAACTGAAGCTTTCTTT.

The chain's CDR3 is CASSILLGYEQYF. CDR3 DNA sequence: TGTGCCAGCAGCATCTTGTTGGGCTACGAGCAGTACTTC. The chain joins TRBV12-3 or TRBV12-4 to TRBJ2-7, with unresolved D. Between the trimmed V and J ends, which lost 6 bases and 3 bases, there was a span of 12 bases. The CDR3 has 13 residues.

V usage is TRBV30 and J usage is TRBJ2-3; D is uncertain. The CDR3 contains 15 residues. V was pared by 0 bases and J by 0 bases, with 10 bases between. Germline V gives CDR1 GTSNPN, CDR2 SVGIG (reference sequence). The CDR3 spells CAWSVGLTSTDTQYF. CDR3 DNA sequence: TGTGCCTGGAGTGTAGGGCTGACGAGCACAGATACGCAGTATTTT. Variable domain in full (rest from reference TRBV30 and TRBJ2-3): SQTIHQWPATLVQPVGSPLSLECTVEGTSNPNLYWYRQAAGRGLQLLFYSVGIGQISSEVPQNLSASRPQDRQFILSSKKLLLSDSGFYLCAWSVGLTSTDTQYFGPGTRLTVL.

The gene calls are TRBV20-1 and TRBJ2-7, with unresolved D. Per the germline V gene, CDR1 is DFQATT and CDR2 is SNEGSKA (reference sequence). V was trimmed by 3 bases and J by 6 bases, leaving 6 bases between them. This CDR3 is 10 amino acids long. CDR3 in amino acids: CSASLGEQYF. The CDR3 DNA reads TGCAGTGCTAGCTTGGGCGAGCAGTACTTC.

V gene TRBV19 combines with J gene TRBJ1-5, with D maybe TRBD1 (5 bases). CDR3 length: 14 amino acids. Trimming cost V 5 bases and J 7 bases, with 15 bases left between them. The germline V gene has CDR1 LNHDA and CDR2 SQIVND (reference sequence). CDR3 amino acids: CASSSVGGYQPQHF. CDR3 coding DNA: TGTGCCAGTAGTTCGGTGGGGGGATACCAGCCCCAGCATTTT.